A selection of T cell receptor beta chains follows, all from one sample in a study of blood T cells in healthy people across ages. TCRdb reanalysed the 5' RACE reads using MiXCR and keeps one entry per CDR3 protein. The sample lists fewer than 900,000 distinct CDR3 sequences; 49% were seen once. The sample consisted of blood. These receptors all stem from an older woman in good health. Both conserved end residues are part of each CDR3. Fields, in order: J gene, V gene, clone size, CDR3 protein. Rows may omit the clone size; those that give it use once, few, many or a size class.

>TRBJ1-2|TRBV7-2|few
CASSYGGRDGYTF
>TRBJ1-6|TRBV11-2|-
CASSSSDRGSNSPLHF
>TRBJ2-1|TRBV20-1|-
CSARDLQTGLNEQFF
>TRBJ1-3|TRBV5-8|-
CASSYWRAEFSGNTIYF
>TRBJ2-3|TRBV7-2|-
CASMQFTDTQYF
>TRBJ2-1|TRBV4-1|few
CASSQVISYNEQFF
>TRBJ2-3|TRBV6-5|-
CASRFLGGDTQYF
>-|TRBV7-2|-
CASSLLAPVSSYNEQYF
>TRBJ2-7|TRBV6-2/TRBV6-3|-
CASSYSLATTYEQYF
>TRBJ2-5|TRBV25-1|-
CASSESGTGEDEQYF
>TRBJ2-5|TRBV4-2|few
CASSQDYGNQETQYF
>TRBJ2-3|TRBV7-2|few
CASSPRTGKTDTQYF
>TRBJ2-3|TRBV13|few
CASSLAGVADTQYF
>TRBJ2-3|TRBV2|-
CASSTSGRPDTQYF
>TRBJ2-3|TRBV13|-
CASSAGLAGGPWSPDTQYF
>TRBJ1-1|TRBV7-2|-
CASSLYRGPEAFF
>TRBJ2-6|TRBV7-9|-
CASSFPGQAGANVLTF
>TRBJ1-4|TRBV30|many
CAWSGLLGRWEKLFF
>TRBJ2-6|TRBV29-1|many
CSVPGTGVFGANVLTF
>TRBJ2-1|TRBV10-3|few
CAISSRDRGLAGLYNEQFF
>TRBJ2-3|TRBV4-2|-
CASSRDPGGGEDTQYF
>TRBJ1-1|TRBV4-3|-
CASSHVDRGTEAFF
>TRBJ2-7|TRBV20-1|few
CSARAQTYEQYF